This T cell receptor beta chain was identified in a study of vaccination effects on CD4 cells after COVID-19 (dated by TCRdb to between 2021 and 2024). Study-level background: To identify antigen-specific CD4+ T cell clonotypes by their expansion, the ViraFEST assay first stimulated PBMC with viral peptide pools and then applied TCR sequencing. Across the study, the median time from the second dose to post-vaccine sampling was 72 days (range 14 to 241). Cultures from other donors in the study were sequenced using the Oncomine TCR Beta short-read assay on an Illumina iSeq 100. The full study included over 8 COVID-19 convalescent patients and a few SARS-CoV-2-naive healthy vaccine recipients. Around 2.1 million PBMC per well were cultured with approximately 10 ug/ml peptides in IMDM containing approximately 4.6% human AB serum, about 9.7 IU/ml IL-2 and gentamicin. The study compared SARS-CoV-2 spike-specific CD4+ TCR repertoires before and after mRNA vaccination in COVID-19 convalescent patients and infection-naive vaccine recipients. Summary of the overall study and its limitations: Clones induced by infection and clones induced by vaccination both contracted markedly at late timepoints after vaccination, which fits with T cell responses waning over time. Only a small number of convalescent patients were included, and no early post-infection timepoints were available, which limited the study. Among healthy vaccine recipients, nearly all vaccine-induced clones were SARS-CoV-2 mono-reactive, and only 1 of 255 was cross-reactive with common cold coronaviruses.

To prepare the library, the immunoSEQ multiplex PCR assay was applied. DNA from the CD4+ T cells that had been cultured and isolated underwent TCR beta CDR3 sequencing. In the authors' own workflow: Non-productive TCR sequences were removed, reads were trimmed to the CDR3 region, and CDR3s of at least 7 amino acids were retained. The MANAFEST web app was used to pick out antigen-specific clonotypes by comparing their expansion in peptide wells with that in reference cultures. Positive clones required FDR<0.05 expansion versus reference and all other wells, odds ratio above 5, and frequency above 0.1% in two replicate wells. A clonotype was defined as cross-reactive if the clonotype was significantly expanded both in SARS-CoV-2 spike wells and in at least one common cold coronavirus spike condition. Using the stringdist R package, CDR3 similarity was measured by Levenshtein distance, and unrooted trees were constructed with ape in R 3.6.1. TCRdb took this table from immuneACCESS and kept in-frame rearrangements with V and J called. Such tables lack part of the clones; where checked against another copy, unresolved V genes explain under half of the gap, and the rest is unexplained. From that table come the V and J calls and clone size; the DNA was used to work out D and trimming. A total of about 57,000 clones appear in this sample, 78% of them only once. The top ten clones comprise about 4.5% of the sample.

Details on this clone: Its antigen specificity is not known. Per-nucleotide qualities are absent, and no much larger clonotype sits a single base away.

After less than eleven days of culture, CD4+ T cells were isolated with the EasySep CD4+ T cell isolation kit. Two doses of either the BNT162b2 or the mRNA-1273 mRNA SARS-CoV-2 vaccine were administered to participants. None of the healthy vaccine recipients had a prior SARS-CoV-2 infection, which was confirmed by nucleocapsid antibody tests that came back negative both before and after vaccination. Half of the culture medium was replaced with fresh IL-2-containing medium on days 3 and 7. Each peptide stimulation condition was cultured in triplicate wells unless otherwise noted. PBMC were separated from whole blood using Ficoll-Paque Plus gradient centrifugation and were then either cryopreserved at -140C or used fresh. The QIAamp micro DNA kit was used to extract genomic DNA from the cultured CD4+ T cells. V loses 0 bases, J loses 3 bases, and the germline ends lie 12 bases apart. Taken from cysteine to phenylalanine, the CDR3 has 15 residues. The DNA shown is the 45-base CDR3, in frame from base 1. CDR1 SGDLS and CDR2 YYNGEE are derived from the germline V gene.

This clonotype originated in a human donor who received a COVID-19 vaccine. The source was CD4+ T cells from PBMCs cultured without peptide, collected after COVID-19 vaccination. The sequence joins TRBV9 to TRBJ2-5; the D gene is unclear. The DNA reads as follows: TGTGCCAGCAGCGTAGCCCCTGGTATCGAAGAGACCCAGTACTTC. This codes for CASSVAPGIEETQYF. When the CDR3 is completed using the reference TRBV9 and TRBJ2-5 genes on either side, the full variable domain is DSGVTQTPKHLITATGQRVTLRCSPRSGDLSVYWYQQSLDQGLQFLIQYYNGEERAKGNILERFSAQQFPDLHSELNLSSLELGDSALYFCASSVAPGIEETQYFGPGTRLLVL.